The next 5 T cell receptor beta chains were all read from a single sample in a study of OX40 agonist ivuxolimab in advanced cancers. Measured with immunoSEQ multiplex PCR; TCRdb has only the in-frame clones, and not every one. Of about 62,000 clones listed, around 90% were seen once; the top ten hold roughly 12%. The input for sequencing was CD4+ or CD8+ T cells sorted from blood, taken in a trial of the OX40 agonist ivuxolimab. Receptors were obtained from an adult with an advanced solid tumor such as melanoma, head and neck, liver or kidney cancer.

This clone appeared a single time. The V gene is TRBV19, the J gene TRBJ2-7, with 11 positions matching TRBD2. V dropped 2 bases and J dropped 6; count of bases not matched to a gene: 6. This CDR3 comprises 15 residues. Germline V gives CDR1 LNHDA, CDR2 SQIVND (reference sequence). This CDR3 reads CASSIMTSGTPEQYF. In nucleotides, the CDR3 is TGTGCCAGTAGTATAATGACTAGCGGGACCCCCGAGCAGTACTTC.

The chain recombines TRBV2 with TRBJ2-7; 8 bases fit TRBD1. V shed 6 bases and J 1 base; nucleotides not matched to a gene: 5. The CDR3 has 14 amino acids. The germline gives CDR1 SNHLY, CDR2 FYNNEI. The CDR3 DNA sequence: TGTGCCAGCAGCCCGGGACAGGTTTCCTACGAGCAGTACTTC. It translates to CASSPGQVSYEQYF.

The rearrangement uses TRBV7-9 and TRBJ1-3; D gene uncertain. Germline CDR1 is SEHNR and CDR2 is FQNEAQ (reference sequence). The CDR3 has 13 amino acids. The V end lost 6 bases, the J end lost 0 bases, and 6 bases lay between the germline ends. DNA for the CDR3: TGTGCCAGCAGGGGGTCCTCTGGAAACACCATATATTTT. It yields the protein CASRGSSGNTIYF.

The chain couples TRBV7-9 to TRBJ2-3, with TRBD1 matching 7 bases. This CDR3 is built from 15 residues. Germline V gives CDR1 SEHNR, CDR2 FQNEAQ (reference sequence). Losses at the gene ends were 6 bases for V and 0 bases for J; bases not matched to a gene: 6. In DNA, the CDR3 is TGTGCCAGCAGACACCGGGACAGTAGCACAGATACGCAGTATTTT. Translating gives CASRHRDSSTDTQYF.

The chain couples TRBV19 to TRBJ2-5, with TRBD2 matching over 13 bases. V lost 7 bases, J lost 3 bases, and 2 bases stayed unmatched. The CDR3 spans 14 residues. Germline CDR1 reads LNHDA; CDR2 reads SQIVND (reference sequence). The CDR3: CASKGTSGEETQYF. The CDR3 nucleotides are TGTGCCAGTAAAGGGACTAGCGGGGAAGAGACCCAGTACTTC.